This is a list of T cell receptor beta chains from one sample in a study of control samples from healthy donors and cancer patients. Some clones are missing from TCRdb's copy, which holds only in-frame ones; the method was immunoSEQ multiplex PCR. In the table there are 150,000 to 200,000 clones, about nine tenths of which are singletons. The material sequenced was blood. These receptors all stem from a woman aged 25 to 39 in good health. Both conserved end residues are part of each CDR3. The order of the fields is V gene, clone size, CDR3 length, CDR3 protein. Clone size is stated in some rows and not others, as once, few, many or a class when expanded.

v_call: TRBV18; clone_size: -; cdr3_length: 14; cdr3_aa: CASSTDRGGETQYF
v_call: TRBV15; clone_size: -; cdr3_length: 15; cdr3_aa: CATSRDWGSGNTIYF
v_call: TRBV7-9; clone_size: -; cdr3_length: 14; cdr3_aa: CASSLVITNEKLFF
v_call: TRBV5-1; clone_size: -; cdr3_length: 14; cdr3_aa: CASSLGANTGELFF
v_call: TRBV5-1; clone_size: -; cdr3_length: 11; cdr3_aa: CASTGNTEAFF
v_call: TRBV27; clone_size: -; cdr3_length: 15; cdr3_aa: CASSSSDRGNSPLHF
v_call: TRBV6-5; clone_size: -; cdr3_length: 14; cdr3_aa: CASSYRGLNQPQHF
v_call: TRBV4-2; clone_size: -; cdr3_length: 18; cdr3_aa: CASSQDVGGALGTGELFF
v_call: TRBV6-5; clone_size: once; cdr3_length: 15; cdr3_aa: CASSYGQEITDTQYF
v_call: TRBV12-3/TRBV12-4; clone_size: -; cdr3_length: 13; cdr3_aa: CATMTSGLGELFF
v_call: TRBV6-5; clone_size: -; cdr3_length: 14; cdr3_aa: CASSGQTYNSPLHF
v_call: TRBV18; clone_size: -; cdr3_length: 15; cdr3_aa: CASSSDKASYNEQFF
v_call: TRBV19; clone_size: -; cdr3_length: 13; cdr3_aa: CASRNRATYEQYF
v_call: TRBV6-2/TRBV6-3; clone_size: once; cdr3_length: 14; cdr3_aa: CASSDGTMNTEAFF
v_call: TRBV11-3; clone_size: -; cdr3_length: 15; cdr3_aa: CASSLAWGSGNTIYF
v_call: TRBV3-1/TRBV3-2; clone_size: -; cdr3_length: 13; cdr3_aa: CASSRFTGTEAFF
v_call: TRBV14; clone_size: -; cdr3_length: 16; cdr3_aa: CASSQGQGGGTDTQYF
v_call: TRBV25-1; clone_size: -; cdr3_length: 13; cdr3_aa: CASSEYVGSPLHF
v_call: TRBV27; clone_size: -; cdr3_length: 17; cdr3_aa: CASSPITTGTGANVLTF
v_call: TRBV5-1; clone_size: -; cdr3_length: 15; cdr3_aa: CASSKLAGAYNEQFF
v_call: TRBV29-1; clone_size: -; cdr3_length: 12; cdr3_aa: CSVSQGTDTQYF
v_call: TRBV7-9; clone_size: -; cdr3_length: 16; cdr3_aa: CASSSKLAGGNNEQFF
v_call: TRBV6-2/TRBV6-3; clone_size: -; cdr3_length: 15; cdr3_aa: CASSRLSQSSYEQYF
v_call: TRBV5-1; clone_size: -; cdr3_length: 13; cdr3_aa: CASSFSGRDEQFF
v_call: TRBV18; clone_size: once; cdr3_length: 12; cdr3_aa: CASSQGLGEAFF
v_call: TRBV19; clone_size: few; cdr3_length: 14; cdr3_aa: CASSTGLADNEQFF
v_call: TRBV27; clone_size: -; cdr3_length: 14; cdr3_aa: CASRAGGPTDTQYF
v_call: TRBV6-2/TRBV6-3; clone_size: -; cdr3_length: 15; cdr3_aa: CASSYSGGRGEKLFF
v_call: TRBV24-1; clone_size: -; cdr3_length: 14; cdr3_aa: CATSDFLQGRGQFF
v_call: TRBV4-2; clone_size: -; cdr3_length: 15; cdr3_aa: CASSQDRQGVETQYF
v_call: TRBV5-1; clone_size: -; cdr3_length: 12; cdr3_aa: CASSYGNTEAFF
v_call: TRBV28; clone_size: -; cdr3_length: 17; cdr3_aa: CASSLPGSPGTNEKLFF
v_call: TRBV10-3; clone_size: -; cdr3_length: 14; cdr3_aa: CAISESGPNQPQHF
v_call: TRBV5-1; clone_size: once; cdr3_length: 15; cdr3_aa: CASSLGTSREETQYF
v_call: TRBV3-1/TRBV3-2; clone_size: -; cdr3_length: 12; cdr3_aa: CASSQSSYEQYF
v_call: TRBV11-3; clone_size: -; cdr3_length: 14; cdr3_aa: CASSDRGPNSPLHF
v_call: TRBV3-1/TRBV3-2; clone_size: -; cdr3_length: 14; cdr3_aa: CASSQDGWGDIQYF
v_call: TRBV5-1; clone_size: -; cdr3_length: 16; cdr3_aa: CASSSGTGAFGNTIYF
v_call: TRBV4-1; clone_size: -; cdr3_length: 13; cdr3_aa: CASSLLSANEQYF
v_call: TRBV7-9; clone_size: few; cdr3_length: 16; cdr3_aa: CASSIRTGSLQETQYF
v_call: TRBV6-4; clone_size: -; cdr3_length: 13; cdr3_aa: CASSDGLAGVQYF
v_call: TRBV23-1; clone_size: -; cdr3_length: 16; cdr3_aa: CASSQPKQGYRYGYTF
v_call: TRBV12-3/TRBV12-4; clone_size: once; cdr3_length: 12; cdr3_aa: CASSLQGREQYF
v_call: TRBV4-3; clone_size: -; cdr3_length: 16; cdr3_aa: CASSQVSGPPSYEQYF
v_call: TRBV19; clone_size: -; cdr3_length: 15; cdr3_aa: CASTPGQGVNQPQHF
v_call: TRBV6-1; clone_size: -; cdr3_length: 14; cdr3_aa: CASSERQDRSEAFF
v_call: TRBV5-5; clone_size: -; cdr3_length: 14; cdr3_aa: CASSSGQGAYGYTF
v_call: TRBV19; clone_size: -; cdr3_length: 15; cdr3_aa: CASSIGATVNYGYTF
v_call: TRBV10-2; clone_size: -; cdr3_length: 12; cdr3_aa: CASVSRGNEQYF
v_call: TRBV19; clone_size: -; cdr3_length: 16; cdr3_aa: CASSTGGPPSTDTQYF
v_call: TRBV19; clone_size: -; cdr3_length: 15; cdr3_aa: CASSIGAGGPDTQYF
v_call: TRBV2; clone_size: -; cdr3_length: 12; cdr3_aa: CASSVDRGRAFF
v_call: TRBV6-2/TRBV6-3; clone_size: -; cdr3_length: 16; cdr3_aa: CASSFLAGVSYNEQFF
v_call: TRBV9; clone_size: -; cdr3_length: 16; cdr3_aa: CASSAGTSGVGETQYF
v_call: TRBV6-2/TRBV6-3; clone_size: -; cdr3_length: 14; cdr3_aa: CASTPWGRQETQYF
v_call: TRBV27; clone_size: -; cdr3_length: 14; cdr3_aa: CASSPTGPNTEAFF
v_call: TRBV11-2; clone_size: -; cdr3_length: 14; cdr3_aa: CASNLQDSNYGYTF
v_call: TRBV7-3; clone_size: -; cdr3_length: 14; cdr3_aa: CASSLSSGNNEQFF
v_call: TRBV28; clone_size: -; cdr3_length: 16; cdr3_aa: CASSPWTSGTYNEQFF